This TCR beta chain is drawn from a study of OX40 agonist ivuxolimab in advanced cancers. Study details: An agonistic anti-OX40 (CD134) antibody, ivuxolimab, was used to treat the patients. The mean age was 60 years, ranging from roughly 23 to 80, with around four fifths of participants male. Having had anti-PD-1, anti-PD-L1 or anti-CTLA-4 therapy before was allowed, and around 44% had some. Study-wide results and caveats: In a subset of nonresponders, normalized T-cell clonal expansion was also low.

As for this clone: What it binds is unknown.

Profiled with immunoSEQ multiplex PCR; TCRdb holds only in-frame clones, not every one. This sample has tens of thousands of clones, with about 86% found just once. This specimen was CD4+ or CD8+ T cells sorted from blood, taken in a trial of the OX40 agonist ivuxolimab. The receptor's source is an adult with an advanced solid tumor such as melanoma, head and neck, liver or kidney cancer.

CDR3 region: CASSLSSGAYEKLFF. The CDR3 DNA sequence: TGTGCCAGCAGTTTATCCTCCGGGGCCTATGAAAAACTGTTTTTT. The genes are TRBV27 and TRBJ1-4; D is possibly TRBD1 (5 bases). Per germline, CDR1 MNHEY and CDR2 SMNVEV (reference sequence). The germline V and J ends were trimmed by 0 bases and 6 bases, with 11 bases remaining between them. This CDR3 comprises 15 residues.